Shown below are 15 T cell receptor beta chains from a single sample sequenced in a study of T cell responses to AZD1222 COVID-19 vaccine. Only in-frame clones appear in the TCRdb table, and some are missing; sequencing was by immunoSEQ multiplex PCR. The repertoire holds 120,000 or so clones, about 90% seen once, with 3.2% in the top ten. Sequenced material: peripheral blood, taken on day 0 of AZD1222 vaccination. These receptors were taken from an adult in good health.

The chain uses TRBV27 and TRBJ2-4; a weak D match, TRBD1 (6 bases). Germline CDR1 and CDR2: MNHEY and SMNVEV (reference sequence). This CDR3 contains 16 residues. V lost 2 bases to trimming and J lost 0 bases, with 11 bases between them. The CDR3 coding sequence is TGTGCCAGCAGTTTAATAGGGGGTGGAGCCAAAAACATTCAGTACTTC. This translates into CASSLIGGGAKNIQYF.

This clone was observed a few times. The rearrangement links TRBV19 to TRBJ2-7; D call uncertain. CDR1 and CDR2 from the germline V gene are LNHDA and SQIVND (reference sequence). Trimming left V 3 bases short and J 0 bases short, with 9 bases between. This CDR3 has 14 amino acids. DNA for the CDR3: TGTGCCAGTAGTATCCGGTCAGACTCCTACGAGCAGTACTTC. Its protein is CASSIRSDSYEQYF.

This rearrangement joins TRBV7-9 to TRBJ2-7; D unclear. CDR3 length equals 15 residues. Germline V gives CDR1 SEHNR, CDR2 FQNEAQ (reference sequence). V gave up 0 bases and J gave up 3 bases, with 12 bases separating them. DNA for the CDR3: TGTGCCAGCAGCTTAGCCATGGACGCCTACTACGAGCAGTACTTC. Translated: CASSLAMDAYYEQYF.

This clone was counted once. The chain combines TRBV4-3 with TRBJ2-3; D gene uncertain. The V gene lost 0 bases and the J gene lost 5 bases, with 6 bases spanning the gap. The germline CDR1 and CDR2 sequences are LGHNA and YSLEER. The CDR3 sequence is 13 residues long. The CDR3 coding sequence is TGCGCCAGCAGCCAAGATATGGGAGATACGCAGTATTTT. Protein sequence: CASSQDMGDTQYF.

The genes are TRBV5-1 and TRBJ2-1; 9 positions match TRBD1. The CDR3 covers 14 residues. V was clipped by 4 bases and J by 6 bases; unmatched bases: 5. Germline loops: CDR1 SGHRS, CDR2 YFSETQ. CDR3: CASSRDRAFNEQFF. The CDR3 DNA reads TGCGCCAGCAGCCGGGACAGGGCTTTCAATGAGCAGTTCTTC. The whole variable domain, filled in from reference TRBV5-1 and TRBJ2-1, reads KAGVTQTPRYLIKTRGQQVTLSCSPISGHRSVSWYQQTPGQGLQFLFEYFSETQRNKGNFPGRFSGRQFSNSRSEMNVSTLELGDSALYLCASSRDRAFNEQFFGPGTRLTVL.

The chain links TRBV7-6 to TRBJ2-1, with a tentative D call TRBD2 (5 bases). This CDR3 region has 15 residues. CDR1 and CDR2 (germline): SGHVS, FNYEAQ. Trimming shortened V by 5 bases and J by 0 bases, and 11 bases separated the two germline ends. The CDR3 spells CASSRGGFSYNEQFF. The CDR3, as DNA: TGTGCCAGCAGCCGAGGCGGGTTCTCCTACAATGAGCAGTTCTTC.

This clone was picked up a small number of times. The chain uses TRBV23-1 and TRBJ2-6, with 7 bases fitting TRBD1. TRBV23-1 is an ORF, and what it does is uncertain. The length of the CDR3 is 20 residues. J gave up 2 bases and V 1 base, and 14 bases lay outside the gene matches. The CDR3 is CASSQWGWTGQDTGANVLTF. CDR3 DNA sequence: TGCGCCAGCAGTCAATGGGGATGGACAGGTCAGGACACTGGGGCCAACGTCCTGACTTTC.

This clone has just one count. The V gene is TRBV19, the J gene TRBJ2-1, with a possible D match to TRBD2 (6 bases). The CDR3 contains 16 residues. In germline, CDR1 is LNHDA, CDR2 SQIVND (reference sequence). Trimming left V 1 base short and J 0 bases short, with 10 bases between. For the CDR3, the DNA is TGTGCCAGTAGTATAGGTACTAGCCTCTCCTACAATGAGCAGTTCTTC. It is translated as CASSIGTSLSYNEQFF.

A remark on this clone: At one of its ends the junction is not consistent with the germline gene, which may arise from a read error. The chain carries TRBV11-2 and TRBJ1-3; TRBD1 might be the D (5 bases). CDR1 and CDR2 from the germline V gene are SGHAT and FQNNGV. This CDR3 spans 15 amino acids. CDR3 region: CASSLGGGNGHTIYF. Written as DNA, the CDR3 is TGTGCCAGCAGCCTGGGCGGGGGGAATGGACACACCATATATTTT. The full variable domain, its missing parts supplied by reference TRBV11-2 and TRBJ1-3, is EAGVAQSPRYKIIEKRQSVAFWCNPISGHATLYWYQQILGQGPKLLIQFQNNGVVDDSQLPKDRFSAERLKGVDSTLKIQPAKLEDSAVYLCASSLGGGNGHTIYFGEGSWLTVV.

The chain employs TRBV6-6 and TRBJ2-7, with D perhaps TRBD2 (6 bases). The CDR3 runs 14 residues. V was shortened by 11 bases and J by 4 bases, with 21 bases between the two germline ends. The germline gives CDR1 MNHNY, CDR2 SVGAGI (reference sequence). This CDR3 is CAGNRRANGYEQYF. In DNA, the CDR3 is TGTGCCGGAAACAGGAGGGCCAATGGGTACGAGCAGTACTTC.

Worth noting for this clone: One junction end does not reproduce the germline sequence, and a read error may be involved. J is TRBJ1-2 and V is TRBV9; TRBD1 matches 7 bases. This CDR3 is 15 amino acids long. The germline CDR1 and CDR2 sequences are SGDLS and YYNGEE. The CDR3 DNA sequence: TGTGCCAGCAGCGAGCTAACAGGGGAGGGCTATGCCTACACCTTC. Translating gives CASSELTGEGYAYTF. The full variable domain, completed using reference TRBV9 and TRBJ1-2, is DSGVTQTPKHLITATGQRVTLRCSPRSGDLSVYWYQQSLDQGLQFLIQYYNGEERAKGNILERFSAQQFPDLHSELNLSSLELGDSALYFCASSELTGEGYAYTFGSGTRLTVV.

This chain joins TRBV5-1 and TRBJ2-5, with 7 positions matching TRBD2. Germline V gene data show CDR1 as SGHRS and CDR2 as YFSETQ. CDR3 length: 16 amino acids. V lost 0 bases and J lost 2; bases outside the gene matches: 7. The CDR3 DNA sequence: TGCGCCAGCAGCTTGGCAGGATCTAGCGGACAAGAGACCCAGTACTTC. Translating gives CASSLAGSSGQETQYF.

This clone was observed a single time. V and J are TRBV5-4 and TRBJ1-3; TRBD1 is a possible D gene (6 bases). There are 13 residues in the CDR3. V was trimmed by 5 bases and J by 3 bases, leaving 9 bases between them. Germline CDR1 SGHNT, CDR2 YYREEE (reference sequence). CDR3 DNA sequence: TGTGCCAGCAGTCAACAGGGTGGAAACACCATATATTTT. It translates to CASSQQGGNTIYF.

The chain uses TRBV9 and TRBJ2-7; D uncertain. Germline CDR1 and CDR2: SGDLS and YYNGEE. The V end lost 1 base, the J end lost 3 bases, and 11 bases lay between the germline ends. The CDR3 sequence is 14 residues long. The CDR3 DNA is TGTGCCAGCAGCGTATCGGTCAGCAACTACGAGCAGTACTTC. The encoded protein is CASSVSVSNYEQYF.

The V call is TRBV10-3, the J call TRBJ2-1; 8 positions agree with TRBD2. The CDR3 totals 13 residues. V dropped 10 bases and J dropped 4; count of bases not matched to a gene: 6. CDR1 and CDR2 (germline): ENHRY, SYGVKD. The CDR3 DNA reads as TGTGCCACGAGGGGACTAGTGTACAATGAGCAGTTCTTC. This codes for CATRGLVYNEQFF.